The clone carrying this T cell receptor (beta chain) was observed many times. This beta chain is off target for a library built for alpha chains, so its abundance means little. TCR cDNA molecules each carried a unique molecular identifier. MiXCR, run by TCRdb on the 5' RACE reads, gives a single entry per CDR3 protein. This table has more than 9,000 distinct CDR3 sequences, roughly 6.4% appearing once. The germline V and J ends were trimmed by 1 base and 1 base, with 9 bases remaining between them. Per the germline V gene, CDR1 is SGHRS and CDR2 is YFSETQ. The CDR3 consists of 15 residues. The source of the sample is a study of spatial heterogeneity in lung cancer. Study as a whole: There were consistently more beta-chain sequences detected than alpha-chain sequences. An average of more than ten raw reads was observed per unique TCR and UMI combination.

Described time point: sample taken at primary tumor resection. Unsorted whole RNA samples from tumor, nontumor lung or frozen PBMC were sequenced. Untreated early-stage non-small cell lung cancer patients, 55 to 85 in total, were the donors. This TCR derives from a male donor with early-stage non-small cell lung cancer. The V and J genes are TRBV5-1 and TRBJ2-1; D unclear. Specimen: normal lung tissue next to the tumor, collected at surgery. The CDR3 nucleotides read TGCGCCAGCAGCTTGTCCACCCAATCCTACAATGAGCAGTTCTTC. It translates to CASSLSTQSYNEQFF. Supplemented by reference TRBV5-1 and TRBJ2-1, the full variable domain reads KAGVTQTPRYLIKTRGQQVTLSCSPISGHRSVSWYQQTPGQGLQFLFEYFSETQRNKGNFPGRFSGRQFSNSRSEMNVSTLELGDSALYLCASSLSTQSYNEQFFGPGTRLTVL.